This is a list of T cell receptor beta chains from one sample in a study of post-analysis software for immune sequencing data. TCRdb redid the calling of the PCR reads with MiXCR, one entry per CDR3 protein. Of 820,000 or so distinct CDR3 sequences detected, roughly 50% appear once; the ten largest clones hold approximately 4.5%. Material: blood. These receptors originate from a girl under 18 with multiple sclerosis. Each CDR3 is given with its conserved first and last residue. Each record gives: clone size, J gene, V gene, D gene, CDR3 protein, CDR3 DNA. D genes are given only for firm matches. Clone size, where shown, is once, few, many, or a class for clones that have expanded.

clone size: once; J gene: TRBJ2-7; V gene: TRBV10-2; D gene: -; CDR3 protein: CASRGGSEVSYEQYF; CDR3 DNA: TGCGCCAGCAGGGGGGGTAGCGAGGTCTCCTACGAGCAGTACTTC
clone size: -; J gene: TRBJ2-5; V gene: TRBV24-1; D gene: -; CDR3 protein: CATSEGLAETQYF; CDR3 DNA: TGTGCCACCAGTGAGGGCCTCGCGGAGACCCAGTACTTC
clone size: -; J gene: TRBJ2-1; V gene: TRBV7-9; D gene: -; CDR3 protein: CASSSLGSHNEQFF; CDR3 DNA: TGTGCCAGCAGCTCCCTAGGCTCCCACAATGAGCAGTTCTTC
clone size: -; J gene: TRBJ2-1; V gene: TRBV12-3/TRBV12-4; D gene: -; CDR3 protein: CASSFGDPRGFF; CDR3 DNA: TGTGCCAGCAGTTTCGGGGACCCGAGGGGGTTCTTC
clone size: -; J gene: TRBJ2-7; V gene: TRBV20-1; D gene: -; CDR3 protein: CSAFRDYEQYF; CDR3 DNA: TGCAGTGCTTTCAGGGACTACGAGCAGTACTTC
clone size: -; J gene: TRBJ2-5; V gene: TRBV6-5; D gene: -; CDR3 protein: CASIGGGQGLETQYF; CDR3 DNA: TGTGCCAGCATTGGGGGGGGCCAGGGTTTAGAGACCCAGTACTTC
clone size: -; J gene: TRBJ1-2; V gene: TRBV27; D gene: -; CDR3 protein: CASSVGASPANYGYTF; CDR3 DNA: TGTGCCAGCAGCGTTGGGGCCAGCCCCGCTAACTATGGCTACACCTTC
clone size: -; J gene: TRBJ2-7; V gene: TRBV2; D gene: TRBD2; CDR3 protein: CASSEALWLAGGHSDEQYF; CDR3 DNA: TGTGCCAGCAGTGAAGCGCTTTGGCTAGCGGGGGGCCATAGCGACGAGCAGTACTTC
clone size: -; J gene: TRBJ2-5; V gene: TRBV25-1; D gene: -; CDR3 protein: CASSDGGDTQYF; CDR3 DNA: TGTGCCAGCAGTGATGGAGGAGATACGCAGTACTTC
clone size: -; J gene: TRBJ2-1; V gene: TRBV5-1; D gene: -; CDR3 protein: CASSLAWGIVDEQFF; CDR3 DNA: TGCGCCAGCAGCTTGGCCTGGGGTATCGTGGATGAGCAGTTCTTC
clone size: -; J gene: TRBJ2-1; V gene: TRBV11-3; D gene: TRBD2; CDR3 protein: CASGLTGGEQFF; CDR3 DNA: TGTGCCAGCGGCTTAACGGGGGGAGAGCAGTTCTTC
clone size: -; J gene: TRBJ2-7; V gene: TRBV5-5; D gene: -; CDR3 protein: CASSSQPGRISYEQYF; CDR3 DNA: TGTGCCAGCAGCTCGCAGCCGGGGCGGATATCCTACGAGCAGTACTTC
clone size: -; J gene: TRBJ2-5; V gene: TRBV5-1; D gene: -; CDR3 protein: CASSLAVASGETQYF; CDR3 DNA: TGCGCCAGCAGCTTGGCCGTCGCCTCCGGGGAGACCCAGTACTTC
clone size: -; J gene: TRBJ2-5; V gene: TRBV20-1; D gene: TRBD2; CDR3 protein: CSATRGGGGETQYF; CDR3 DNA: TGCAGTGCGACGCGGGGGGGTGGCGGGGAGACCCAGTACTTC
clone size: -; J gene: TRBJ2-3; V gene: TRBV6-6; D gene: TRBD2; CDR3 protein: CASSYLSSGSRTDTQYF; CDR3 DNA: TGTGCCAGCAGTTACCTCTCTAGCGGGAGCCGCACAGATACGCAGTATTTT
clone size: -; J gene: TRBJ2-7; V gene: TRBV4-1; D gene: -; CDR3 protein: CASSLEGTLNYEQYF; CDR3 DNA: TGCGCCAGCAGCCTAGAGGGGACCCTTAACTACGAGCAGTACTTC
clone size: -; J gene: TRBJ2-1; V gene: TRBV12-3/TRBV12-4; D gene: -; CDR3 protein: CASSLVGAYVNEQFF; CDR3 DNA: TGTGCCAGCAGTTTAGTGGGGGCGTATGTCAATGAGCAGTTCTTC
clone size: -; J gene: TRBJ2-7; V gene: TRBV18; D gene: -; CDR3 protein: CASSPSGEHEQYF; CDR3 DNA: TGTGCCAGCTCACCGTCGGGGGAACACGAGCAGTACTTC
clone size: -; J gene: TRBJ2-3; V gene: TRBV5-1; D gene: -; CDR3 protein: CASSLADSGTDTQYF; CDR3 DNA: TGCGCCAGCAGCTTGGCTGATTCCGGGACAGATACGCAGTATTTT
clone size: -; J gene: TRBJ2-1; V gene: TRBV6-6; D gene: -; CDR3 protein: CASRRDSYYNEQFF; CDR3 DNA: TGTGCCAGTAGGAGGGACAGCTACTACAATGAGCAGTTCTTC
clone size: -; J gene: TRBJ1-2; V gene: TRBV25-1; D gene: -; CDR3 protein: CASSDETRGANYGYTF; CDR3 DNA: TGTGCCAGCAGTGATGAGACACGGGGAGCTAACTATGGCTACACCTTC
clone size: -; J gene: TRBJ2-1; V gene: TRBV5-1; D gene: -; CDR3 protein: CASSRDKNYNEQFF; CDR3 DNA: TGCGCCAGCAGCCGGGACAAGAACTACAATGAGCAGTTCTTC
clone size: few; J gene: TRBJ2-7; V gene: TRBV7-2; D gene: TRBD2; CDR3 protein: CASTPLAGDEQYF; CDR3 DNA: TGTGCCAGCACCCCTCTAGCGGGGGACGAGCAGTACTTC
clone size: -; J gene: TRBJ2-3; V gene: TRBV7-2; D gene: -; CDR3 protein: CASSVWASTDTQYF; CDR3 DNA: TGTGCCAGCAGCGTTTGGGCATCCACAGATACGCAGTATTTT
clone size: -; J gene: TRBJ2-1; V gene: TRBV29-1; D gene: -; CDR3 protein: CSAEGTPGTNEQFF; CDR3 DNA: TGCAGCGCCGAGGGGACACCAGGGACCAATGAGCAGTTCTTC
clone size: -; J gene: TRBJ2-1; V gene: TRBV5-1; D gene: TRBD1; CDR3 protein: CASSLRTGGVGLNEQFF; CDR3 DNA: TGCGCCAGCAGCTTGAGGACAGGGGGCGTTGGCCTCAATGAGCAGTTCTTC
clone size: -; J gene: TRBJ1-2; V gene: TRBV15; D gene: -; CDR3 protein: CATSDIGYGYTF; CDR3 DNA: TGTGCCACCAGCGACATAGGGTATGGCTACACCTTC
clone size: -; J gene: TRBJ2-5; V gene: TRBV15; D gene: -; CDR3 protein: CATRSQETQYF; CDR3 DNA: TGTGCCACCAGGAGCCAAGAGACCCAGTACTTC
clone size: -; J gene: TRBJ2-1; V gene: TRBV2; D gene: TRBD1; CDR3 protein: CASTGDRSSYNEQFF; CDR3 DNA: TGTGCCAGCACAGGGGACAGGAGCTCCTACAATGAGCAGTTCTTC
clone size: -; J gene: TRBJ2-5; V gene: TRBV3-1; D gene: -; CDR3 protein: CASSQGADSGSQETQYF; CDR3 DNA: TGTGCCAGCAGCCAGGGGGCCGATAGCGGAAGCCAAGAGACCCAGTACTTC
clone size: -; J gene: TRBJ2-7; V gene: TRBV6-5; D gene: -; CDR3 protein: CAGREPGPLLEQYF; CDR3 DNA: TGTGCCGGCAGGGAACCGGGACCTCTTCTCGAGCAGTACTTC
clone size: -; J gene: TRBJ1-2; V gene: TRBV29-1; D gene: -; CDR3 protein: CSVEDDGRTARVVYGYTF; CDR3 DNA: TGCAGCGTTGAAGACGACGGTCGAACTGCTAGGGTGGTATACGGCTACACCTTC
clone size: -; J gene: TRBJ2-7; V gene: TRBV27; D gene: TRBD2; CDR3 protein: CASSAVAGGMEEQYF; CDR3 DNA: TGTGCCAGCAGTGCTGTAGCGGGAGGGATGGAAGAGCAGTACTTC
clone size: -; J gene: TRBJ2-7; V gene: TRBV12-3/TRBV12-4; D gene: -; CDR3 protein: CASSVAGTPTYEQYF; CDR3 DNA: TGTGCCAGCAGTGTAGCCGGGACTCCAACCTACGAGCAGTACTTC
clone size: -; J gene: TRBJ2-7; V gene: TRBV2; D gene: -; CDR3 protein: CANRDPETGDEQYF; CDR3 DNA: TGTGCCAACAGAGACCCCGAAACCGGAGACGAGCAGTACTTC
clone size: -; J gene: TRBJ2-3; V gene: TRBV29-1; D gene: -; CDR3 protein: CSADFPDTQYF; CDR3 DNA: TGCAGCGCTGATTTTCCAGATACGCAGTATTTT